Each of the 2 T cell receptor beta chains below was sequenced from the same sample in a study of cytomegalovirus exposure and HLA in healthy donors. Sequencing was performed with immunoSEQ multiplex PCR; in TCRdb, only in-frame clones are kept and a portion is missing. Of 150,000 or so clones listed, 75% to 90% are singletons. Specimen: PBMCs. The receptors stem from a woman aged 18-29 years in good health and CMV-seropositive.

The V gene is TRBV7-2, the J gene TRBJ1-6; D remains ambiguous. V lost 1 base, J lost 7 bases, and 8 bases lay in between. Germline CDR1 and CDR2: SGHTA and FQGNSA. The CDR3 runs to 14 residues. CDR3 in amino acids: CASSLGGLNSPLHF. The CDR3 coding sequence is TGTGCCAGCAGCTTAGGTGGTCTAAATTCACCCCTCCACTTT.

CDR3 in amino acids: CASSPYSDRRPSGYTF. DNA of the CDR3: TGTGCCAGCAGTCCCTACTCTGACAGACGTCCCTCTGGCTACACCTTC. The chain recombines TRBV6-4 with TRBJ1-2, with a weak D call TRBD1 (5 bases). The CDR3 has 16 amino acids. V lost 5 bases to trimming and J lost 7 bases, with 23 bases between them. Germline CDR1 is MRHNA and CDR2 is SNTAGT.